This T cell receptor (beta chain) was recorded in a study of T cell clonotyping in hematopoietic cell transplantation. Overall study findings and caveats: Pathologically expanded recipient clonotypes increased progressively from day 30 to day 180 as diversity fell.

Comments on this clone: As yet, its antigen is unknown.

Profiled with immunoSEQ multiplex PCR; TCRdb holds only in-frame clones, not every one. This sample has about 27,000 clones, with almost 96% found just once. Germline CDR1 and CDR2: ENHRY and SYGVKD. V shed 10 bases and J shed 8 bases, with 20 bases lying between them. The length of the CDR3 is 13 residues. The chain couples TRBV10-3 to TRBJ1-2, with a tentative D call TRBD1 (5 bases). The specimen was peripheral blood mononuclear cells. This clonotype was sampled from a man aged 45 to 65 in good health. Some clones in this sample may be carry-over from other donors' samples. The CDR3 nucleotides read TGTGCCACCAGACAGATAGATATTGTAGGCTACACCTTC. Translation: CATRQIDIVGYTF.